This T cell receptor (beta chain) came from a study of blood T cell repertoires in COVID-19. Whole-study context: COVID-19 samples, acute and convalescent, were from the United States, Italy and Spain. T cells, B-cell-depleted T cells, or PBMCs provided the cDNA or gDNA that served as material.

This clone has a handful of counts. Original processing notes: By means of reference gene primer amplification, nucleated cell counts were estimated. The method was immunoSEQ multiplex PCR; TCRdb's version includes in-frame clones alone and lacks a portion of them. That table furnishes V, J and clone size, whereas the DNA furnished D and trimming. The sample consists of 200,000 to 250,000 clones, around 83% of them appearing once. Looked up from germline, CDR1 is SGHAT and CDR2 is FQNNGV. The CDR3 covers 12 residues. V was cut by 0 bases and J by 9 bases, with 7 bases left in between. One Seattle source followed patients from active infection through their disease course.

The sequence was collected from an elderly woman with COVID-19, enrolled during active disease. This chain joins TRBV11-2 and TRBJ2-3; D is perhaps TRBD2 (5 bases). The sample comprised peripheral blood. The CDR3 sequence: CASSLDWRTQYF. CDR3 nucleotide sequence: TGTGCCAGCAGCTTAGATTGGAGGACGCAGTATTTT.